The 11 T cell receptor beta chains below were found in one sample sequenced in a study of blood T cell repertoires in COVID-19. The protocol was immunoSEQ multiplex PCR, while the TCRdb copy is restricted to in-frame clones and leaves out a portion. The table shows 650,000 to 800,000 clones, with 75% to 90% occurring only once. Sequenced sample: peripheral blood. These receptor sequences come from a woman aged 18-29 years with acute or convalescent COVID-19.

Only one count was recorded for this clone. V gene TRBV5-6 combines with J gene TRBJ2-6, with D unclear. Trimming removed 6 bases from V and 0 bases from J, with 7 bases in between. This CDR3 is built from 14 residues. From germline, CDR1 is SGHDT and CDR2 YYEEEE. DNA for the CDR3: TGTGCCAGCATTTGGAGCTCTGGGGCCAACGTCCTGACTTTC. Its protein is CASIWSSGANVLTF.

The DNA for the CDR3 is TGTGCCAGCAACGAGGTATACTCCTACGAGCAGTACTTC. Encoded protein: CASNEVYSYEQYF. V is TRBV28 and J is TRBJ2-7; D is unresolved. The CDR3 covers 13 residues. Trimming pared 7 bases from V and 0 bases from J, leaving 10 bases between. Germline CDR1 MDHEN, CDR2 SYDVKM.

V usage is TRBV6-2 or TRBV6-3 and J usage is TRBJ2-7; 9 bases agree with TRBD1. Germline-derived CDR1 and CDR2 are MNHEY and SVGEGT. With 6 bases clipped from V and 4 bases from J, the junction kept 13 bases outside the gene matches. There are 16 residues in the CDR3. The DNA for the CDR3 is TGTGCCAGCAGCTCCTACCCGGACAGGGGACTGTACGAGCAGTACTTC. It is translated as CASSSYPDRGLYEQYF.

The chain combines TRBV12-2 with TRBJ2-1; TRBD1 is the table's D call, not checked against the DNA. TRBV12-2 is a documented pseudogene. CDR3 size: 17 residues. CDR3 nucleotide sequence: TGTGCAAGTCGCTTAGGGGACAGGCAAAACTCCTACAATGAGCAGTTCTTC. Amino acid sequence: CASRLGDRQNSYNEQFF.

The chain is built from TRBV4-2 and TRBJ2-3; 10 bases are shared with TRBD2. The V gene end was trimmed by 6 bases and the J gene end by 4 bases; junction bases not matched to a gene: 7. The CDR3 extends over 15 amino acids. Germline V gene sequence: CDR1 LGHNA, CDR2 YNFKEQ. The CDR3 loop reads CASRAGGLDSDTQYF. As DNA, the CDR3 is TGTGCCAGCAGAGCGGGGGGGCTGGATTCAGATACGCAGTATTTT.

The chain uses TRBV30 and TRBJ2-3; 8 positions match TRBD1. Germline V gene lookup returns CDR1 GTSNPN and CDR2 SVGIG (reference sequence). The CDR3 runs 15 residues. V was clipped by 0 bases and J by 6 bases; unmatched bases: 8. CDR3 in amino acids: CAWSVGQGAWDTQYF. CDR3 nucleotide sequence: TGTGCCTGGAGTGTAGGGCAGGGGGCGTGGGATACGCAGTATTTT.

This chain connects TRBV19 to TRBJ1-2; possible D gene TRBD1, 5 bases. CDR3 length: 14 amino acids. The germline V and J ends were trimmed by 5 bases and 0 bases, with 10 bases remaining between them. The germline V gene has CDR1 LNHDA and CDR2 SQIVND (reference sequence). This CDR3 is CASSPGLTNYGYTF. CDR3 coding DNA: TGTGCCAGTAGTCCGGGACTAACTAACTATGGCTACACCTTC.

The V gene is TRBV7-2, the J gene TRBJ2-3, with 14 bases fitting TRBD2. The CDR3 is made up of 18 amino acids. Trimming took 1 base from V and 3 from J; bases not matched to a gene: 6. Germline V lookup: CDR1 SGHTA, CDR2 FQGNSA. CDR3 sequence reads: CASSLVRLAGGPTDTQYF. The CDR3 DNA is TGTGCCAGCAGCTTAGTAAGACTAGCGGGGGGGCCTACAGATACGCAGTATTTT.

The V and J genes are TRBV4-1 and TRBJ1-1; no firm D call. V was cut by 0 bases and J by 0 bases, with 8 bases left in between. The CDR3 length is 15 residues. From germline, CDR1 is MGHRA and CDR2 YSYEKL. CDR3 coding DNA: TGCGCCAGCAGCCAAGATAGCCGGATGAACACTGAAGCTTTCTTT. Translating gives CASSQDSRMNTEAFF.

Here the CDR3 DNA reads TGTGCCAGCAGCGCCCCCGGGCCAGGGGGCTATAGATTTCGATATGGCTACACCTTC. Encoded protein: CASSAPGPGGYRFRYGYTF. The chain joins TRBV9 to TRBJ1-2; 8 nucleotides line up with TRBD1. The CDR3 extends over 19 amino acids. J lost 5 bases, V lost 3 bases, and 21 bases had no gene match. Germline CDR1 SGDLS, CDR2 YYNGEE. The full variable domain, in which reference TRBV9 and TRBJ1-2 provide the parts outside the CDR3, is DSGVTQTPKHLITATGQRVTLRCSPRSGDLSVYWYQQSLDQGLQFLIQYYNGEERAKGNILERFSAQQFPDLHSELNLSSLELGDSALYFCASSAPGPGGYRFRYGYTFGSGTRLTVV.

This chain links TRBV4-1 with TRBJ2-4; D is possibly TRBD2 (6 bases). Germline V gene lookup returns CDR1 MGHRA and CDR2 YSYEKL. Trimming removed 1 base at V and 0 bases at J, with 10 bases between. The CDR3 runs 16 residues. The CDR3 nucleotides read TGCGCCAGCAGCCAAGGAGCGGGTCTAGCCAAAAACATTCAGTACTTC. Translation: CASSQGAGLAKNIQYF.